The 24 T cell receptor beta chains reported below all come from one sample, sequenced in a study of cytomegalovirus exposure and HLA in healthy donors. In the PCR, 60 Vbeta and 13 Jbeta primers were used. Clones were read by immunoSEQ multiplex PCR, and TCRdb kept only the in-frame ones, dropping some. In the table there are about 150,000 clones, 79% of which are singletons. Source material: PBMCs. The receptors stem from a man aged 30 to 39 in good health and CMV-seropositive.

This clone was recorded only once. V and J are TRBV27 and TRBJ2-5; 8 nucleotides line up with TRBD1. The end of the DNA aligns better with TRBJ2-7, so the J call may be wrong. The CDR3 is made up of 15 amino acids. CDR1 and CDR2 from the germline V gene are MNHEY and SMNVEV (reference sequence). In nucleotides, the CDR3 is TGTGCCAGCAGTTCCCTCGCCAGGGGGCGGTACGAGCAGTACTTC. Translating gives CASSSLARGRYEQYF.

The chain couples TRBV14 to TRBJ2-1, with D possibly matching TRBD1 (5 bases). Per germline, CDR1 SGHDN and CDR2 FVKESK. The CDR3 spans 17 residues. V lost 3 bases, J lost 0 bases, and 15 bases lay in between. CDR3 nucleotides: TGTGCCAGCAGCCACGCGGCCCAGGGAAGCTCCTACAATGAGCAGTTCTTC. Translation gives CASSHAAQGSSYNEQFF.

The sample holds one count of this clone. The chain is built from TRBV7-2 and TRBJ2-7; the D gene is possibly TRBD1 (5 bases). Germline CDR1 SGHTA, CDR2 FQGNSA. Trimming shortened V by 1 base and J by 5 bases, and 12 bases separated the two germline ends. The CDR3 length is 14 residues. In DNA, the CDR3 is TGTGCCAGCAGCTTAGGGACACCCTGGGACGAGCAGTACTTC. Its protein is CASSLGTPWDEQYF.

Worth noting for this clone: The sample has other DNA sequences that encode this CDR3 too. J is TRBJ1-1 and V is TRBV29-1, with a tentative D call TRBD1 (5 bases). The germline V and J ends were trimmed by 4 bases and 5 bases, with 14 bases remaining between them. Germline CDR1 and CDR2: SQVTM and ANQGSEA. CDR3 size: 13 residues. In DNA, the CDR3 is TGCAGCGTTGGCCAGGGTGCTCGAACTGAAGCTTTCTTT. It encodes CSVGQGARTEAFF.

This CDR3 is CASSLGISYEQYF. In nucleotides, the CDR3 is TGTGCCAGTAGTCTTGGCATCTCCTACGAGCAGTACTTC. J is TRBJ2-7 and V is TRBV19; D ambiguous. Germline CDR1 is LNHDA and CDR2 is SQIVND (reference sequence). The CDR3 covers 13 residues. The V gene lost 5 bases and the J gene lost 0 bases, with 8 bases spanning the gap.

The rearrangement links TRBV20-1 to TRBJ1-1; tentatively, D is TRBD1 (5 bases). Germline-derived CDR1 and CDR2 are DFQATT and SNEGSKA (reference sequence). Trimming stripped 6 bases from V and 11 bases from J, with 10 bases between. The CDR3 consists of 9 residues. The CDR3 DNA follows: TGCAGTGCAACAGGTCCGGCTTTCTTT. Amino acids: CSATGPAFF.

This clone was seen once. This chain links TRBV5-1 with TRBJ1-1; 7 bases are shared with TRBD1. Per the germline V gene, CDR1 is SGHRS and CDR2 is YFSETQ. V shed 5 bases, J shed 0 bases, and the junction held 16 bases outside the gene matches. The CDR3 is made up of 18 amino acids. CDR3 loop: CASRLAGKGQAVNTEAFF. CDR3 coding DNA: TGCGCCAGCAGACTGGCGGGTAAAGGACAGGCGGTGAACACTGAAGCTTTCTTT.

This chain joins TRBV4-1 and TRBJ2-5, with a tentative D call TRBD1 (6 bases). Trimming took 3 bases from V and 5 from J, leaving 28 bases between them. Per the germline V gene, CDR1 is MGHRA and CDR2 is YSYEKL. The CDR3 covers 19 residues. The CDR3: CASSQSEIAWGPDVETQYF. The CDR3 nucleotides read TGCGCCAGCAGCCAGTCGGAGATAGCTTGGGGGCCTGACGTTGAGACCCAGTACTTC.

In the case of this clone: The identical CDR3 is also encoded by other nucleotide sequences in the sample. This rearrangement joins TRBV10-3 to TRBJ2-7; no clear D. This CDR3 contains 12 residues. Per the germline V gene, CDR1 is ENHRY and CDR2 is SYGVKD. With 0 bases removed from V and 5 bases from J, the gap between germline ends came to 5 bases. In DNA form, the CDR3 reads TGTGCCATCAGTGAGTCTAGCAACGAGCAGTACTTC. Its protein product is CAISESSNEQYF.

The V and J genes are TRBV28 and TRBJ1-5, with D unresolved. The CDR3 is 12 residues long. V lost 4 bases and J lost 5, with 6 bases in between. Per germline, CDR1 MDHEN and CDR2 SYDVKM. In nucleotides, the CDR3 is TGTGCCAGCAGTTCCGGGGATCAGCCCCAGCATTTT. Translated, it gives CASSSGDQPQHF.

The chain joins TRBV27 to TRBJ2-1, with D tentatively TRBD1 (6 bases). The CDR3 runs to 18 residues. V was shortened by 6 bases and J by 0 bases, with 21 bases between the two germline ends. Germline V lookup: CDR1 MNHEY, CDR2 SMNVEV (reference sequence). The CDR3 nucleotides are TGTGCCAGCAGCCCAGGGGCTTTACCATCCCACTCCTACAATGAGCAGTTCTTC. Amino acids: CASSPGALPSHSYNEQFF.

The chain has TRBV2 and TRBJ1-1, with D possibly matching TRBD1 (5 bases). The CDR3 loop spans 13 amino acids. CDR1 is SNHLY and CDR2 is FYNNEI in the germline V gene. V was pared by 1 base and J by 5 bases, with 8 bases between. The CDR3 nucleotides are TGTGCCAGCAGTGAAGAGGGGCTAACTGAAGCTTTCTTT. It specifies CASSEEGLTEAFF.

This clone was found once. The chain is built from TRBV5-5 and TRBJ1-1, with TRBD1 matching 7 bases. CDR1 is SGHKS, CDR2 YYEKEE, per germline (reference sequence). V gave up 4 bases and J gave up 6 bases; unmatched junction bases: 3. The CDR3 length is 12 residues. The CDR3 nucleotides are TGTGCCAGCAGCCCACAGGGGTCTGAAGCTTTCTTT. Translated, it gives CASSPQGSEAFF.

In DNA form, the CDR3 reads TGTGCCAGCAGTGAAGGCGATGAAAAACTGTTTTTT. Protein: CASSEGDEKLFF. The rearrangement uses TRBV2 and TRBJ1-4; D gene uncertain. Germline CDR1 reads SNHLY; CDR2 reads FYNNEI. The CDR3 totals 12 residues. V lost 1 base and J lost 6, with 3 bases in between.

This chain connects TRBV27 to TRBJ1-1; D remains ambiguous. The CDR3 totals 14 residues. The germline CDR1 and CDR2 sequences are MNHEY and SMNVEV (reference sequence). Trimming cost V 6 bases and J 1 base, with 12 bases left between them. The DNA of the CDR3 is TGTGCCAGCAGCCCTGGACTGTCGAACACTGAAGCTTTCTTT. Translating gives CASSPGLSNTEAFF.

The rearrangement links TRBV6-1 to TRBJ1-1, with 8 bases lining up with TRBD1. The CDR3 is 15 residues long. From germline, CDR1 is MNHNS and CDR2 SASEGT. After removal of 3 bases from V and 4 bases from J, the junction contained 7 bases not matched to a gene. The CDR3 sequence: CASSESQGARTEAFF. The DNA of the CDR3 is TGTGCCAGCAGTGAGAGCCAGGGGGCCCGCACTGAAGCTTTCTTT.

The sample holds a few counts of this clone. V usage is TRBV19 and J usage is TRBJ1-4; 7 bases line up with TRBD1. Germline V CDR1 and CDR2: LNHDA, SQIVND (reference sequence). The CDR3 runs to 16 residues. The V and J ends lost 4 bases and 8 bases, in that order; junction bases with no gene match: 13. CDR3 DNA: TGTGCCAGTAGTAACCCGGGACAGCTTCGGATCGAAAAACTGTTTTTT. Protein: CASSNPGQLRIEKLFF.

The rearrangement joins TRBV2 to TRBJ1-5; D gene unclear. Trimming took off 8 bases at V and 0 bases at J, with 14 bases between the two ends. CDR1 and CDR2 (germline): SNHLY, FYNNEI. The CDR3 runs 15 residues. CDR3 DNA sequence: TGTGCCAGCGGTTCTAGAGTAGATAGCAATCAGCCCCAGCATTTT. Its translation is CASGSRVDSNQPQHF.

V is TRBV6-5 and J is TRBJ2-6, with D possibly TRBD1 on 6 matching bases. CDR1 and CDR2 (germline): MNHEY, SVGAGI. Trimming took 6 bases from V and 3 from J, leaving 12 bases between them. The CDR3 runs 15 residues. The CDR3 DNA is TGTGCCAGCAGCGCACAGGGCTTTGGGGCCAACGTCCTGACTTTC. Protein sequence: CASSAQGFGANVLTF.

The chain is built from TRBV28 and TRBJ2-2, with 13 bases fitting TRBD2. Trimming took 4 bases from V and 0 from J; bases not matched to a gene: 14. Germline V CDR1 and CDR2: MDHEN, SYDVKM. This CDR3 is 21 amino acids long. This CDR3 is CASSSKRLAGGLTPNTGELFF. The DNA of the CDR3 is TGTGCCAGCAGTTCAAAACGACTAGCGGGAGGCCTTACCCCGAACACCGGGGAGCTGTTTTTT.

The chain employs TRBV27 and TRBJ2-1; TRBD1 matches 7 bases. The CDR3 is 16 residues long. V lost 5 bases to trimming and J lost 1 base; unmatched junction nucleotides: 8. The germline CDR1 and CDR2 sequences are MNHEY and SMNVEV (reference sequence). The CDR3 reads CASSTIDRESYNEQFF. For the CDR3, the DNA is TGTGCCAGCAGTACGATCGACAGGGAATCCTACAATGAGCAGTTCTTC.

This chain connects TRBV12-5 to TRBJ1-2, with 8 bases fitting TRBD1. Losses at the gene ends were 6 bases for V and 8 bases for J; bases not matched to a gene: 8. The germline V gene has CDR1 LGHNT and CDR2 FRNRAP. The CDR3 has 13 amino acids. This CDR3 reads CASGSDRGGGYTF. The DNA of the CDR3 is TGTGCTAGTGGCAGCGACAGGGGTGGAGGCTACACCTTC.

J is TRBJ2-7 and V is TRBV5-4; TRBD2 matches at 7 bases. CDR1 and CDR2 from the germline V gene are SGHNT and YYREEE (reference sequence). With 3 bases clipped from V and 0 bases from J, the junction kept 9 bases outside the gene matches. The CDR3 is made up of 16 amino acids. The CDR3 nucleotides are TGTGCCAGCAGCTCGGGGGGTAACTGGCCCTCCTACGAGCAGTACTTC. As protein: CASSSGGNWPSYEQYF.

This chain joins TRBV11-2 and TRBJ1-2, with TRBD1 matching over 10 bases. The junction had 12 bases not matched to a gene; V was cut back by 4 bases and J by 1 base. Germline CDR1 and CDR2: SGHAT and FQNNGV. CDR3 size: 18 residues. The CDR3 loop is CASSSTRDRGPLNYGYTF. The CDR3 region has the DNA TGTGCCAGCAGCTCAACCCGGGACAGGGGACCTCTTAACTATGGCTACACCTTC.